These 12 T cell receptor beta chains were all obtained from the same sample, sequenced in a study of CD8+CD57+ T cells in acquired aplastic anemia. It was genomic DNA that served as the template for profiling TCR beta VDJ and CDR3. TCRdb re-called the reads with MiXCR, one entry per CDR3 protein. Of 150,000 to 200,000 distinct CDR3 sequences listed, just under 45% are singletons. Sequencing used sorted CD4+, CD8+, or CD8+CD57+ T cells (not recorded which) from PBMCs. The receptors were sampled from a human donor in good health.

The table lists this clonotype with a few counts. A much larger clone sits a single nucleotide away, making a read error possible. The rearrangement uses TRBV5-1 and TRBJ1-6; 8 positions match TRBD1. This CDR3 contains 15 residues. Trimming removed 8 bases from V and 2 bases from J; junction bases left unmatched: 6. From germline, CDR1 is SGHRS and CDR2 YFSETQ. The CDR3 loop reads CASRDRSPYNSPLHF. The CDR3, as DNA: TGCGCCAGTAGGGACAGGAGCCCCTATAATTCACCCCTCCACTTT.

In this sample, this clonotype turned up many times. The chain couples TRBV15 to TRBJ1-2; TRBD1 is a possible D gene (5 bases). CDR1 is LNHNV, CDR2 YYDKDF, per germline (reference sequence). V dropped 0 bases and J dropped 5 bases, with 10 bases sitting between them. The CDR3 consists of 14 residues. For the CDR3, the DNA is TGTGCCACCAGCAGAGAGGCAGGGTATTATGGCTACACCTTC. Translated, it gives CATSREAGYYGYTF.

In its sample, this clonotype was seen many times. The CDR3 loop reads CASSPPSHYGYTF. The CDR3 coding sequence is TGTGCCAGCAGCCCGCCCAGCCACTATGGCTACACCTTC. The genes are TRBV7-9 and TRBJ1-2; D not resolved. The CDR3 covers 13 residues. CDR1 is SEHNR and CDR2 is FQNEAQ in the germline V gene (reference sequence). V gave up 5 bases and J gave up 3 bases, with 10 bases separating them.

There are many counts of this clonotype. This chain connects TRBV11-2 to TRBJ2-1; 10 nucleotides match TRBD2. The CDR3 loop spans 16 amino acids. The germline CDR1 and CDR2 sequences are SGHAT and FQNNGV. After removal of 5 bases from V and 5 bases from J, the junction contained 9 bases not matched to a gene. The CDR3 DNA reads TGTGCCAGCAGCCCCCGAGGAAGCGGGAGGGACAATGAGCAGTTCTTC. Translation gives CASSPRGSGRDNEQFF. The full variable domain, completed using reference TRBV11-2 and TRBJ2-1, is EAGVAQSPRYKIIEKRQSVAFWCNPISGHATLYWYQQILGQGPKLLIQFQNNGVVDDSQLPKDRFSAERLKGVDSTLKIQPAKLEDSAVYLCASSPRGSGRDNEQFFGPGTRLTVL.

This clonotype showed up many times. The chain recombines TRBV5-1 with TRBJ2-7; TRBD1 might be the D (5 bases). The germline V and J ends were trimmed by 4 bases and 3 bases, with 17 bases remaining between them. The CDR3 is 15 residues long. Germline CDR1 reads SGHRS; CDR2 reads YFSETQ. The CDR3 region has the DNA TGCGCCAGCAGCCCTGACAGTCAAACCCTCTACGAGCAGTACTTC. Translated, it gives CASSPDSQTLYEQYF.

DNA for the CDR3: TGTGCCAGCAGCGCGAAAGAAGGCCTAGCGGGAGGCTTCGAGCAGTACTTC. It specifies CASSAKEGLAGGFEQYF. This chain connects TRBV9 to TRBJ2-7; TRBD2 matches 11 bases. Germline V gene sequence: CDR1 SGDLS, CDR2 YYNGEE. The ends lost 3 bases at V and 6 bases at J; junction bases unmatched: 14. CDR3 length equals 17 residues.

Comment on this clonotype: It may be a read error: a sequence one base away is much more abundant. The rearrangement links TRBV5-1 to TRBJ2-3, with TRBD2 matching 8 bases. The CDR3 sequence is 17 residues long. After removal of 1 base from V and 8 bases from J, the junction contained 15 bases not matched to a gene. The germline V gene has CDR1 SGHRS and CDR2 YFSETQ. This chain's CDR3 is CASSLKLSGGRAGTQYF. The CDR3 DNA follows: TGCGCCAGCAGCTTGAAGCTAAGCGGGGGACGAGCAGGTACGCAGTATTTT.

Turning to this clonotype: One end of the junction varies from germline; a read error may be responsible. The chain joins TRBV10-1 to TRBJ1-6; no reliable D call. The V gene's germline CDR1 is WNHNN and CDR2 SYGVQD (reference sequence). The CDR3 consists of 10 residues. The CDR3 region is CASSSVRCNF. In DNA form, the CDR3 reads TGCGCCAGCAGCTCCGTGAGGTGCAACTTT.

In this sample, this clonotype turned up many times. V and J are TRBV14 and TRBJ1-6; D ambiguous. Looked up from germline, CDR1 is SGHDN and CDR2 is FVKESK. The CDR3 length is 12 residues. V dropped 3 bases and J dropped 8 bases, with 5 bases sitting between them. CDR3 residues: CASSHPHSPLHF. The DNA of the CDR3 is TGTGCCAGCAGCCACCCCCATTCACCCCTCCACTTT. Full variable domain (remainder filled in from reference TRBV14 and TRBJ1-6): EAGVTQFPSHSVIEKGQTVTLRCDPISGHDNLYWYRRVMGKEIKFLLHFVKESKQDESGMPNNRFLAERTGGTYSTLKVQPAELEDSGVYFCASSHPHSPLHFGNGTRLTVT.

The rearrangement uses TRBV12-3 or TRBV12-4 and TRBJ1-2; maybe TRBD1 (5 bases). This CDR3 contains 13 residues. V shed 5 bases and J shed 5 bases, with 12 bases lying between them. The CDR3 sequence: CASSVDSPYGYTF. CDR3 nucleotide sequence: TGTGCCAGCAGTGTCGACAGCCCTTATGGCTACACCTTC.

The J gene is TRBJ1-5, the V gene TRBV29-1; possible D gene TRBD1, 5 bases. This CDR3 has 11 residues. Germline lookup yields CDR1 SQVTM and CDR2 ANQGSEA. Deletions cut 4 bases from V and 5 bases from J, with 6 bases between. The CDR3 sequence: CSVAGDQPQHF. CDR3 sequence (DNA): TGCAGCGTTGCGGGGGATCAGCCCCAGCATTTT.

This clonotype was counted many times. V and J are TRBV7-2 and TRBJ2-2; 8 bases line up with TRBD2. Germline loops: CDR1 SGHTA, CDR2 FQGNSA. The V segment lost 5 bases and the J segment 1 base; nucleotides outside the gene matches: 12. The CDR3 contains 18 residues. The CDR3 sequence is CASSKRGGGGQNTGELFF. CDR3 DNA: TGTGCCAGCAGCAAGAGGGGAGGCGGGGGGCAGAACACCGGGGAGCTGTTTTTT. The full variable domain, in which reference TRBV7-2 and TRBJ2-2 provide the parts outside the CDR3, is GAGVSQSPSNKVTEKGKDVELRCDPISGHTALYWYRQSLGQGLEFLIYFQGNSAPDKSGLPSDRFSAERTGGSVSTLTIQRTQQEDSAVYLCASSKRGGGGQNTGELFFGEGSRLTVL.